This TCR beta chain was observed in a study of T-cell reconstitution after alpha-beta-depleted transplantation in children (TCRdb year 2016). In the study overall: T-cell immune reconstitution after TCRalphabeta/CD19-depleted allogeneic hematopoietic cell transplantation in children was quantitatively tracked in the study by means of TCR repertoire profiling.

This clonotype was counted a few times. Its specific antigen is unknown. Nothing much larger sits one base from this clone, and base qualities are not available. The CDR3 holds 16 amino acids from the cysteine to the phenylalanine. The entry retains the CDR3 DNA only, 48 bases that are in frame from base 1. From a lookup of the germline V gene, CDR1 and CDR2 are SGHVS and FQNEAQ. V trim: 5 bases; J trim: 3 bases; unmatched bases: 10. Library creation used PCR. Instrument used: Illumina HiSeq 2500. TCR library preparation used molecular barcoding, with unique molecular identifiers applied to normalize quantification of the TCRbeta repertoire. Through fastp at Q25 and MiXCR, TCRdb rebuilt clones from the public reads, retaining in-frame beta chains. Identical CDR3 protein sequences are pooled into one entry, listed with their most common genes and DNA. For this sample the table gives 190,000 or so distinct CDR3 sequences, of which 13% to 15% were detected only once. The ten biggest clones cover under 15% of the sample.

The sequenced sample was PBMCs from the stem cell graft donor, obtained from the stem cell graft. In this chain, TRBV7-8 is recombined with TRBJ2-7, with TRBD2 identical over 10 junction bases. This TCR was sampled from a human donor who donated a stem cell graft to a child with acute lymphoblastic leukemia. The CDR3 region has the sequence CASSVKGLAALYEQYF. The DNA is as follows: TGTGCCAGCAGCGTGAAAGGACTAGCGGCACTCTACGAGCAGTACTTC.